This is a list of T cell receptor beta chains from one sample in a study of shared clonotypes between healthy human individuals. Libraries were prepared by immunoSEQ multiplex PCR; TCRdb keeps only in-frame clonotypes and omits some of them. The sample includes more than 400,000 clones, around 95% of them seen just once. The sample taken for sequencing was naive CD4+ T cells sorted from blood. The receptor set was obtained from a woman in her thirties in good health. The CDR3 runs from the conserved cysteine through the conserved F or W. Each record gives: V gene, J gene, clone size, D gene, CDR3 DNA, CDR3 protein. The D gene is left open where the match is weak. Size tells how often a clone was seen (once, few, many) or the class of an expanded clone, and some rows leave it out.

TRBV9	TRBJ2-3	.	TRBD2	TGTGCCAGCAGCGGACTAGCGGGAAGCACAGATACGCAGTATTTT	CASSGLAGSTDTQYF
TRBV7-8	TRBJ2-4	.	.	TGTGCCAGCAGCCCCACAGGGTTTGTAAACATTCAGTACTTC	CASSPTGFVNIQYF
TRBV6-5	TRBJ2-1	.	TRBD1	TGTGCCAGCACCTTTCCGGGACAGGGATTGGCTGAGCAGTTCTTC	CASTFPGQGLAEQFF
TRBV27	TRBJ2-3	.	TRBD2	TGTGCCACCTTTACCCTAGCGGGGGGAACAGATACGCAGTATTTT	CATFTLAGGTDTQYF
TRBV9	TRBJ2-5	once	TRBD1	TGTGCCAGCAGCACCCCACGACAGGGACAGGAGACCCAGTACTTC	CASSTPRQGQETQYF
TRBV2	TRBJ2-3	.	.	TGTGCCATTACACCTCAGGGGAGCACAGATACGCAGTATTTT	CAITPQGSTDTQYF
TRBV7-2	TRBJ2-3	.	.	TGTGCCAGCAGCTTAATGGAGGGGGAATCGCAGTATTTT	CASSLMEGESQYF
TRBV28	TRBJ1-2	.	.	TGTGCCAGCAGTGCCGGAGTGGTCGGCTATGGCTACACCTTC	CASSAGVVGYGYTF
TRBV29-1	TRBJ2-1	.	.	TGCAGCGTTGAAAGTCGGGTTGGCTTCCGCTCCTACAATGAGCAGTTCTTC	CSVESRVGFRSYNEQFF
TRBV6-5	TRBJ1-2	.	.	TGTGCCAGCAGTTACTCGACTAAGGGCGGCTACACCTTC	CASSYSTKGGYTF
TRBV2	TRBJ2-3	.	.	TGTGCCAGCAGCCCCTTTAATGTCGGCGAACTGTATTTT	CASSPFNVGELYF
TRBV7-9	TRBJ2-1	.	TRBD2	TGTGCCAGCAGCTTAGCTAGCGGGTTGTACAATGAGCAGTTCTTC	CASSLASGLYNEQFF
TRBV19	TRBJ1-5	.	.	TGTGCCAGTAGGCCGGAACAGGGAAATCAGCCCCAGCATTTT	CASRPEQGNQPQHF